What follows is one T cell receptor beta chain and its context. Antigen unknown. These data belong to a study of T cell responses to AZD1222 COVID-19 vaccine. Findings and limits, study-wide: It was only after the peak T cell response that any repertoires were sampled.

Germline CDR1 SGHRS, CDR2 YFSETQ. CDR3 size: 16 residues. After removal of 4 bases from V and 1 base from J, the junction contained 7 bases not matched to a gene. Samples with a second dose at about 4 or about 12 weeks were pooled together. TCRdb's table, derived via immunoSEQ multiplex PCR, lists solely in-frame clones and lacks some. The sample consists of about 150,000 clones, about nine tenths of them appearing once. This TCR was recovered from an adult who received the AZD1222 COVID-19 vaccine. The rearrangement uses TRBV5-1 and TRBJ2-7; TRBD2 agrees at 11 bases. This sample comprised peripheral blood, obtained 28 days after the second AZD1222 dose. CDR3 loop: CASSASTSGGSYEQYF. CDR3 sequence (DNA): TGCGCCAGCAGCGCCTCCACTAGCGGGGGATCCTACGAGCAGTACTTC.